This T cell receptor beta chain was sequenced for a study of shared clonotypes between healthy human individuals. Whole-study results and caveats: For sorted subsets, rarefaction showed incomplete sequencing despite large depth.

With regard to this clone: What it binds is unknown.

Naive CD4+ cells were CD45RA-selected; the remaining cells were memory. Assay: immunoSEQ multiplex PCR; the TCRdb copy retains only in-frame clones and omits some. The repertoire holds 150,000 to 200,000 clones, with just under 95% as singletons. Germline V gene lookup returns CDR1 MNHEY and CDR2 SVGAGI. After removal of 6 bases from V and 3 bases from J, the junction contained 5 bases not matched to a gene. This CDR3 is 14 amino acids long. Sequencing was performed on naive CD4+ T cells sorted from blood. Stated subset: CD45RA+ positively selected. The receptor's source is a woman younger than 45 in good health. This chain uses TRBV6-5 with TRBJ1-1, with 9 nucleotides matching TRBD1. The CDR3 sequence: CASRTGGRYTEAFF. The CDR3 bases are TGTGCCAGCAGGACAGGGGGAAGGTACACTGAAGCTTTCTTT.